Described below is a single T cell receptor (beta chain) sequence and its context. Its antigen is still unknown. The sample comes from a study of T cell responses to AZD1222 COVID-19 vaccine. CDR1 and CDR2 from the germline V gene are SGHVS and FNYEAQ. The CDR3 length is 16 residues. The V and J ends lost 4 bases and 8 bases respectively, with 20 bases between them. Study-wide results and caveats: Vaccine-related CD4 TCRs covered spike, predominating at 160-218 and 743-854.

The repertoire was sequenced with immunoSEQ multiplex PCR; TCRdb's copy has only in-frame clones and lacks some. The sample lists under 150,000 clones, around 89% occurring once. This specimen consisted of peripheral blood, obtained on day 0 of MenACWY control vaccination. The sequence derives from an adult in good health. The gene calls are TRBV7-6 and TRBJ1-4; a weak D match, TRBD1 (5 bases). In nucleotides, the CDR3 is TGTGCCAGCAGCTCCGGGGGGTGGCCCGGAGAGGAAAAACTGTTTTTT. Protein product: CASSSGGWPGEEKLFF.